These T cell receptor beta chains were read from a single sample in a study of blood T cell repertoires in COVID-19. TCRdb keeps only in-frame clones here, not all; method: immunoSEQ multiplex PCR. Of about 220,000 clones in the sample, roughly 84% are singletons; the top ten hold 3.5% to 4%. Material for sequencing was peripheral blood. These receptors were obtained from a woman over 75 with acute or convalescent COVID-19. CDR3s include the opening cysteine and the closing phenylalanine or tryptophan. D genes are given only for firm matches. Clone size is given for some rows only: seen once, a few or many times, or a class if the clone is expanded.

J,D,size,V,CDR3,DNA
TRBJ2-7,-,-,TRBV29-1,CSVEQGMFEQYF,TGCAGCGTTGAACAGGGGATGTTCGAGCAGTACTTC
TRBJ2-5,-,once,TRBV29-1,CSVLFQVWETQYF,TGCAGCGTTCTCTTCCAGGTTTGGGAGACCCAGTACTTC
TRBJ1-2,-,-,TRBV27,CASRRGSNYGYTF,TGTGCCAGCAGAAGGGGCTCTAACTATGGCTACACCTTC
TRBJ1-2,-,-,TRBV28,CASSLFSRPGHGYTF,TGTGCCAGCAGTTTATTTTCGAGGCCCGGCCATGGCTACACCTTC
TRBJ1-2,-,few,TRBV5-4,CASSLALGEGGYTF,TGTGCCAGCAGCTTGGCCTTAGGGGAGGGAGGCTACACCTTC
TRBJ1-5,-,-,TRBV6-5,CASSDSLGNQPQHF,TGTGCCAGTAGTGACTCACTTGGCAATCAGCCCCAGCATTTT
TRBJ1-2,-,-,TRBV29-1,CSARSGGDYGYTF,TGCAGCGCCCGGAGTGGGGGGGACTATGGCTACACCTTC
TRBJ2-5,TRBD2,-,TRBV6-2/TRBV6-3,CASSPVAGGPETQYF,TGTGCCAGCAGCCCAGTCGCGGGGGGGCCAGAGACCCAGTACTTC
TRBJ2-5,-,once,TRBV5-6,CASSTNKETQYF,TGTGCCAGCAGTACGAACAAAGAGACCCAGTACTTC
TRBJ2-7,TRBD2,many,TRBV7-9,CASSLFGTSGPREVDEQYF,TGTGCCAGCAGCTTATTTGGTACTAGCGGGCCCCGCGAGGTCGACGAGCAGTACTTC
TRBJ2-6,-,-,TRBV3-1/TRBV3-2,CASSYGGSGANVLTF,TGTGCCAGCAGCTATGGAGGCTCTGGGGCCAACGTCCTGACTTTC
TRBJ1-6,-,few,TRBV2,CASSVSVGYSPLHF,TGTGCCAGCAGTGTATCCGTCGGGTATTCACCCCTCCACTTT
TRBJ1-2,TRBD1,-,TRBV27,CASKIQGLGGYTF,TGTGCCAGCAAGATACAGGGGCTGGGTGGCTACACCTTC
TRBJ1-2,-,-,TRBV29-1,CSVEQGNYGYTF,TGCAGCGTTGAACAGGGGAACTATGGCTACACCTTC
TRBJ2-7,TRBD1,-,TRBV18,CASSPFGQVDPYF,TGTGCCAGCTCACCTTTCGGACAGGTTGATCCGTACTTC
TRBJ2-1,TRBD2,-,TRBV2,CASTPGVAGNNEQFF,TGTGCCAGTACCCCCGGGGTAGCGGGGAACAATGAGCAGTTCTTC
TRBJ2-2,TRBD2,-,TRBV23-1,CASRRGGNTGELFF,TGCGCCAGCCGCCGGGGGGGGAACACCGGGGAGCTGTTTTTT
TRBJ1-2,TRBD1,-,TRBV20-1,CSASPTGLVGYTF,TGCAGTGCTAGTCCGACAGGGCTTGTTGGCTACACCTTC
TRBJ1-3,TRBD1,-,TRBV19,CASRRQGASGNTIYF,TGTGCCAGTCGTAGACAGGGGGCATCTGGAAACACCATATATTTT
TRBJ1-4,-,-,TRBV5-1,CASSPSGIGEKLFF,TGCGCCAGCAGCCCTTCAGGGATTGGCGAAAAACTGTTTTTT
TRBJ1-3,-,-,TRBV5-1,CASSNVGGNTIYF,TGCGCCAGCAGCAATGTCGGGGGAAACACCATATATTTT
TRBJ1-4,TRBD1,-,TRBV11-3,CASSPPLDRNNEKLFF,TGTGCCAGCAGCCCCCCCTTGGACAGGAATAATGAAAAACTGTTTTTT
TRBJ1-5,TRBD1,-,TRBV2,CASSESGQPWGQPQHF,TGTGCCAGCAGTGAGTCGGGACAGCCATGGGGACAGCCCCAGCATTTT
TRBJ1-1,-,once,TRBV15,CATSRGQGYTEAFF,TGTGCCACCAGCAGAGGGCAGGGGTACACTGAAGCTTTCTTT
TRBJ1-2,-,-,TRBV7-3,CASSSQGRGSGYTF,TGTGCCAGCAGCTCACAGGGTAGGGGTTCCGGCTACACCTTC
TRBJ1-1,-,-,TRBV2,CASSVGPANTEAFF,TGTGCCAGCAGTGTGGGGCCAGCGAACACTGAAGCTTTCTTT
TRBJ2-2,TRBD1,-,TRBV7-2,CASSPTGADTGELFF,TGTGCCAGCAGCCCGACAGGGGCTGACACCGGGGAGCTGTTTTTT
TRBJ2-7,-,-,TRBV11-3,CASSLDGLVRYF,TGTGCCAGCAGCTTAGATGGTCTAGTTCGGTACTTC
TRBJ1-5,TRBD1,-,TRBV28,CASSRGGPRPQHF,TGTGCCAGCAGCAGAGGGGGCCCAAGACCCCAGCATTTT
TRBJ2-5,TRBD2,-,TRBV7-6,CASSYLLAGEETQYF,TGTGCCAGCAGCTACCTACTAGCGGGGGAAGAGACCCAGTACTTC
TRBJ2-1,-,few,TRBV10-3,CAISGRGVVGNEQFF,TGTGCCATCAGTGGGCGGGGAGTGGTGGGCAATGAGCAGTTCTTC
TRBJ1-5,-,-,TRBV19,CASSLRQEDQPQHF,TGTGCCAGTAGCCTCAGACAGGAAGATCAGCCCCAGCATTTT
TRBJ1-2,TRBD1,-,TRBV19,CASSQRQGAYGYTF,TGTGCCAGTAGTCAACGACAGGGTGCATATGGCTACACCTTC
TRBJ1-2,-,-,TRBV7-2,CASSLDRTNYGYTF,TGTGCCAGCAGCTTGGACAGAACTAACTATGGCTACACCTTC
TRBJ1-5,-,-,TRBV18,CASSPLGVGNQPQHF,TGTGCCAGCTCACCACTCGGGGTCGGAAATCAGCCCCAGCATTTT
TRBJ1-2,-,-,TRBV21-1,CASSKHRKDRSHYGYTF,TGTGCCAGCAGCAAACATCGTAAAGACAGGTCGCACTATGGCTACACCTTC
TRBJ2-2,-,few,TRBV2,CASRPIAGELFF,TGTGCCAGCCGTCCTATTGCCGGGGAGCTGTTTTTT
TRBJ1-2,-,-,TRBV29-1,CSVRAGSGSPNYGYTF,TGCAGCGTAAGGGCGGGATCTGGGTCCCCTAACTATGGCTACACCTTC
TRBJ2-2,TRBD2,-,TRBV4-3,CASSQDLAGGMNTGELFF,TGCGCCAGCAGCCAAGATTTGGCGGGGGGGATGAACACCGGGGAGCTGTTTTTT
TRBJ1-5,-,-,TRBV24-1,CATSATGYGNNQPQHF,TGTGCCACCAGTGCAACAGGGTATGGAAACAATCAGCCCCAGCATTTT
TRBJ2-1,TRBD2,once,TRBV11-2,CASSSGTSGGYNEQFF,TGTGCCAGCAGCTCTGGGACTAGCGGGGGCTACAATGAGCAGTTCTTC
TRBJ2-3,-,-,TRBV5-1,CASSATDGTSPYTQYF,TGCGCCAGCAGCGCGACAGACGGGACTTCACCCTATACGCAGTATTTT
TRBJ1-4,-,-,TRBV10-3,CATREQLNEKLFF,TGTGCCACTCGGGAACAGCTTAATGAAAAACTGTTTTTT
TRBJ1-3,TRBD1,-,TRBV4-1,CASSQDGHGTGGILSGNTIYF,TGCGCCAGCAGCCAAGATGGGCACGGGACAGGGGGGATTCTATCTGGAAACACCATATATTTT
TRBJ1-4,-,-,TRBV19,CASILQGSEKLFF,TGTGCCAGTATTCTCCAGGGTTCCGAAAAACTGTTTTTT
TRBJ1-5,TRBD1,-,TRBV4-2,CASSRGQVNQPQHF,TGTGCCAGCAGCCGCGGACAGGTGAATCAGCCCCAGCATTTT
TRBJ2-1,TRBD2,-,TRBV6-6,CASRASGGLNEQFF,TGTGCCTCACGAGCTAGCGGGGGCCTGAATGAGCAGTTCTTC
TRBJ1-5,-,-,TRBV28,CASSLYQGSQPQHF,TGTGCCAGCAGTTTATATCAGGGGAGTCAGCCCCAGCATTTT
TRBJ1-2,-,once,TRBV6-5,CASIFGQNYGYTF,TGTGCCAGCATTTTCGGACAGAACTATGGCTACACCTTC
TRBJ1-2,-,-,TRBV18,CASSPFGGPNYGYTF,TGTGCCAGCTCACCTTTCGGCGGGCCTAACTATGGCTACACCTTC
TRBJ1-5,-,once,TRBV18,CASSRNSQTNQPQHF,TGTGCCAGCTCACGCAACAGCCAGACGAATCAGCCCCAGCATTTT
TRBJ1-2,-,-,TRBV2,CASRGRQDGYYGYTF,TGTGCCAGCAGAGGGAGACAGGACGGCTACTATGGCTACACCTTC
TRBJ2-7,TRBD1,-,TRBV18,CASSPTGPGTGGEQYF,TGTGCCAGCTCACCCACCGGTCCCGGGACAGGGGGCGAGCAGTACTTC
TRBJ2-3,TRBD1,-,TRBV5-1,CASSTRTGEPDTQYF,TGCGCCAGCAGCACCCGGACAGGGGAGCCAGATACGCAGTATTTT
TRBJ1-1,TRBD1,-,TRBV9,CASSVEDRVNTEAFF,TGTGCCAGCAGCGTAGAGGACAGGGTGAACACTGAAGCTTTCTTT